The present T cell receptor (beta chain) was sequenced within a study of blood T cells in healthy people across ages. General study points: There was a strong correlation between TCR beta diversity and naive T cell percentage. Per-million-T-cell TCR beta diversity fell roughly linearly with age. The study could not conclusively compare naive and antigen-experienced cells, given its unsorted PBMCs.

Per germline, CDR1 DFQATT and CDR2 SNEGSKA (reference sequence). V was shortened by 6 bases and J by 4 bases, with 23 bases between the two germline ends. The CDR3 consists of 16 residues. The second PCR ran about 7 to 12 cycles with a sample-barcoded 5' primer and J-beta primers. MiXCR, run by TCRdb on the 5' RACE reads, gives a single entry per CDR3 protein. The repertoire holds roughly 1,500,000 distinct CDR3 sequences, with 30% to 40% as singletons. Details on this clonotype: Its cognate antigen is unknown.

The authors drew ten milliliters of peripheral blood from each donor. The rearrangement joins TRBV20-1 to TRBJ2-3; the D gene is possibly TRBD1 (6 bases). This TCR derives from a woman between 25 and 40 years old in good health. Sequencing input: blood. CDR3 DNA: TGCAGTGCCACCTCCTCCGAGACAGGCGCTCCAGATACGCAGTATTTT. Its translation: CSATSSETGAPDTQYF.